A selection of T cell receptor beta chains follows, all from one sample in a study of human T cells and chemical hapten exposure. One entry per CDR3 protein results from TCRdb running MiXCR on the RACE reads. The table shows approximately 97,000 distinct CDR3 sequences, with roughly a quarter occurring only once. The sequencing here drew on whole blood, taken in connection with sensitization to the hapten diphenylcyclopropenone (DPC). The receptors shown here come from a man in his forties or fifties with alopecia areata. Some clones in this sample may be carry-over from other donors' samples. The conserved cysteine and the conserved F or W are not part of the CDR3 here. The D gene is left open where the match is weak.

TRBV11-2	TRBD2	TRBJ2-1	ASSLTGTSYNEQF
TRBV4-2	.	TRBJ2-7	ASSPEVSYEQY
TRBV20-1	TRBD2	TRBJ2-7	SARAGVYSYEQY
TRBV5-4	.	TRBJ2-3	ASSPPPGDTQY
TRBV20-1	.	TRBJ2-7	SARGDGLSSSYEQY
TRBV10-1	.	TRBJ2-7	ASSDPLLNYGYYEQY
TRBV7-2	TRBD1	TRBJ2-5	ASSFSRTGEETQY
TRBV12-3/TRBV12-4	.	TRBJ2-1	ASRLNRREVDEQF
TRBV20-1	.	TRBJ1-2	SANHPAGYGYT
TRBV4-3	.	TRBJ2-5	ASSQENSQETQY
TRBV6-1	TRBD1	TRBJ2-7	ASTEGGGRMKQY
TRBV11-3	TRBD2	TRBJ2-3	ASSLSSGRATDTQY
TRBV6-1	.	TRBJ2-7	ASSEAASDYEQY
TRBV7-9	TRBD2	TRBJ2-3	ASSFLAVGLY
TRBV27	TRBD2	TRBJ2-1	ASSYTRLAGNEQF
TRBV20-1	TRBD2	TRBJ2-3	SAPSGLAGLTDTQY
TRBV6-5	.	TRBJ1-1	ASSYSTQGLTEAF
TRBV5-1	TRBD1	TRBJ2-5	ASRRGQGTQETQY
TRBV5-1	.	TRBJ2-2	ASSLGQYVAGELF
TRBV27	.	TRBJ2-2	ASSPWPNEGLTGELF
TRBV11-2	TRBD2	TRBJ2-3	ASSPGLAGRDTQY
TRBV28	TRBD2	TRBJ2-3	ASSSPWTSGSMSGTDTQY
TRBV7-2	TRBD2	TRBJ2-3	ASRAAGTSDIVGQY
TRBV14	.	TRBJ2-1	ASSQGRVINNEQF
TRBV20-1	.	TRBJ2-3	SARDGGLTDTQY
TRBV20-1	.	TRBJ1-5	SAGRGNSNQPQH
TRBV28	.	TRBJ2-3	ASSAHRGGAGTDTQY
TRBV24-1	.	TRBJ2-1	ATSDSRGARTYNEQF
TRBV6-6	TRBD2	TRBJ2-2	ASSEGSAGGITGELF
TRBV20-1	.	TRBJ1-1	SAPQGGLNTEAF
TRBV3-1	.	TRBJ2-1	ASSQDPAQNEQF
TRBV7-2	TRBD1	TRBJ2-5	ASSSQGTEGETQY